What follows are 7 T cell receptor beta chains derived from one specimen sequenced in a study of blood T cell repertoires in COVID-19. This table comes from immunoSEQ multiplex PCR, and its TCRdb copy is limited to in-frame clones, with some not included. The repertoire holds some 300,000 clones, with around four fifths as singletons. The sample consisted of peripheral blood. Receptor source: a woman aged 45-60 years with active or convalescent COVID-19.

The chain recombines TRBV28 with TRBJ1-2; 7 bases line up with TRBD1. CDR1 is MDHEN, CDR2 SYDVKM, per germline. The CDR3 is 12 residues long. After removal of 4 bases from V and 6 bases from J, the junction contained 2 bases not matched to a gene. This CDR3 reads CASSWDRHGYTF. The CDR3 DNA is TGTGCCAGCAGTTGGGACAGACATGGCTACACCTTC.

The V gene is TRBV28, the J gene TRBJ2-7; 10 nucleotides match TRBD2. This CDR3 region has 17 residues. With V trimmed by 3 bases and J by 0 bases, 8 bases remained unmatched. Germline V gene lookup returns CDR1 MDHEN and CDR2 SYDVKM. The DNA of the CDR3 is TGTGCCAGCAGTTTGTATTCGGGACTAGCGCCCTCCTACGAGCAGTACTTC. This gives the protein CASSLYSGLAPSYEQYF. Full variable domain (rest looked up from reference TRBV28 and TRBJ2-7): DVKVTQSSRYLVKRTGEKVFLECVQDMDHENMFWYRQDPGLGLRLIYFSYDVKMKEKGDIPEGYSVSREKKERFSLILESASTNQTSMYLCASSLYSGLAPSYEQYFGPGTRLTVT.

This rearrangement joins TRBV14 to TRBJ2-1; 11 bases map to TRBD2. The CDR3 covers 16 residues. V shed 4 bases and J 8 bases; nucleotides not matched to a gene: 10. Germline V CDR1 and CDR2: SGHDN, FVKESK. The CDR3: CASSLQLAGVGDEQFF. The DNA of the CDR3 is TGTGCCAGCAGCCTCCAACTAGCGGGAGTCGGCGATGAGCAGTTCTTC.

V gene TRBV12-3 or TRBV12-4 combines with J gene TRBJ2-1; a weak D match, TRBD2 (6 bases). The CDR3 is 10 residues long. V lost 6 bases and J 12 bases, leaving 9 bases between the germline ends. The CDR3 here is CASSGTRQFF. The CDR3 DNA reads as TGTGCCAGCAGCGGGACTCGGCAGTTCTTC.

The V and J genes are TRBV7-2 and TRBJ2-7, with D possibly matching TRBD2 (5 bases). CDR1 is SGHTA and CDR2 is FQGNSA in the germline V gene. The germline V and J ends were trimmed by 6 bases and 2 bases, with 11 bases remaining between them. There are 13 residues in the CDR3. The CDR3 protein is CASRRAVTYEQYF. The CDR3 nucleotides read TGTGCCAGCAGGAGGGCAGTCACCTACGAGCAGTACTTC.

This clone was observed once. The chain uses TRBV7-6 and TRBJ1-6; 7 positions match TRBD1. The CDR3 is 15 amino acids. J gave up 9 bases and V 1 base, and 6 bases lay outside the gene matches. CDR1 is SGHVS and CDR2 is FNYEAQ in the germline V gene. The CDR3 DNA sequence: TGTGCCAGCAGCTTAGGACAGAGACAGGGTTCACCCCTCCACTTT. It codes for CASSLGQRQGSPLHF. Looking up the rest from reference TRBV7-6 and TRBJ1-6 gives the full variable domain: GAGVSQSPRYKVTKRGQDVALRCDPISGHVSLYWYRQALGQGPEFLTYFNYEAQQDKSGLPNDRFSAERPEGSISTLTIQRTEQRDSAMYRCASSLGQRQGSPLHFGNGTRLTVT.

J is TRBJ2-3 and V is TRBV29-1; TRBD2 agrees at 10 bases. This CDR3 has 14 amino acids. Germline V gene data show CDR1 as SQVTM and CDR2 as ANQGSEA. V lost 2 bases to trimming and J lost 10 bases; unmatched junction nucleotides: 9. In DNA form, the CDR3 reads TGCAGCGTTGAATTTCTAGCGGGAGCCGGTGCGCAGTATTTT. Translation gives CSVEFLAGAGAQYF.